The 22 T cell receptor beta chains given below trace back to one sample, sequenced in a study of cytomegalovirus exposure and HLA in healthy donors. It was with 60 Vbeta and 13 Jbeta primers that the PCR ran. Sequencing used immunoSEQ multiplex PCR; TCRdb keeps in-frame clones, though not all of them. The data show roughly 100,000 clones, roughly 80% seen once. The sequencing sample was made of PBMCs. The receptors originated from a woman aged 40 to 55 in good health and CMV-seropositive.

CDR3 amino acids: CASSYSKLGEQFF. The DNA for the CDR3 is TGTGCCAGCAGTTACTCGAAACTCGGTGAGCAGTTCTTC. This chain connects TRBV6-5 to TRBJ2-1; D is undetermined. In germline, CDR1 is MNHEY, CDR2 SVGAGI. Trimming left V 0 bases short and J 9 bases short, with 9 bases between. The CDR3 has 13 residues.

The chain combines TRBV19 with TRBJ1-5; D perhaps matches TRBD1 (5 bases). The V gene lost 9 bases and the J gene lost 4 bases, with 16 bases spanning the gap. This CDR3 contains 14 residues. In germline, CDR1 is LNHDA, CDR2 SQIVND (reference sequence). In DNA form, the CDR3 reads TGTGCCAGCACTGAGGAGGGGTTTAATCAGCCCCAGCATTTT. Protein: CASTEEGFNQPQHF.

This clone was observed a few times. The genes are TRBV7-2 and TRBJ1-2, with 8 nucleotides matching TRBD1. Per the germline V gene, CDR1 is SGHTA and CDR2 is FQGNSA. The CDR3 sequence is 16 residues long. V trimming: 4 bases; J trimming: 6 bases; junction bases outside the gene matches: 13. This CDR3 is CASSSSGQGIVNGYTF. As DNA, the CDR3 is TGTGCCAGCAGCTCATCTGGACAGGGTATTGTCAATGGCTACACCTTC.

J is TRBJ2-7 and V is TRBV6-1, with D possibly being TRBD2 (6 bases). V lost 6 bases and J lost 6, with 12 bases in between. The germline V gene encodes CDR1 MNHNS and CDR2 SASEGT. The CDR3 loop spans 12 amino acids. CDR3 DNA: TGTGCCAGCAGGGGGGGACTCGGCGAGCAGTACTTC. Translation: CASRGGLGEQYF.

The chain links TRBV19 to TRBJ1-2, with D unclear. Germline V gene lookup returns CDR1 LNHDA and CDR2 SQIVND (reference sequence). The V end lost 7 bases, the J end lost 2 bases, and 11 bases lay between the germline ends. This CDR3 is built from 13 residues. In nucleotides, the CDR3 is TGTGCCAGTACCTTTCAGGCGAACTATGGCTACACCTTC. It encodes CASTFQANYGYTF.

The rearrangement links TRBV4-1 to TRBJ2-5; 7 bases map to TRBD1. TRBJ2-7 matches the DNA end more closely, so the J call is doubtful. The length of the CDR3 is 14 residues. CDR1 and CDR2 (germline): MGHRA, YSYEKL. CDR3: CASSPRTGGYEQYF. In DNA, the CDR3 is TGCGCCAGCAGCCCCCGGACAGGCGGCTACGAGCAGTACTTC.

CDR3 residues: CASSPQGKETQYF. In DNA form, the CDR3 reads TGTGCCAGCTCACCCCAGGGGAAAGAGACCCAGTACTTC. The chain employs TRBV18 and TRBJ2-5; tentative D call: TRBD1 (6 bases). CDR1 and CDR2 (germline): KGHSH, LQKENI. This CDR3 has 13 amino acids. The V end lost 3 bases, the J end lost 3 bases, and 8 bases lay between the germline ends.

The chain is built from TRBV13 and TRBJ2-5, with D unclear. The germline V gene has CDR1 PRHDT and CDR2 FYEKMQ (reference sequence). This CDR3 is 13 amino acids long. Trimming cost V 1 base and J 2 bases, with 5 bases left between them. The CDR3: CASSLDSQETQYF. The CDR3 DNA reads TGTGCCAGCAGCTTAGACAGTCAAGAGACCCAGTACTTC. Drawing the rest from reference TRBV13 and TRBJ2-5, the complete variable domain is AAGVIQSPRHLIKEKRETATLKCYPIPRHDTVYWYQQGPGQDPQFLISFYEKMQSDKGSIPDRFSAQQFSDYHSELNMSSLELGDSALYFCASSLDSQETQYFGPGTRLLVL.

This chain joins TRBV27 and TRBJ2-7; D is ambiguous. V lost 6 bases to trimming and J lost 0 bases, with 18 bases between them. Germline V gene data show CDR1 as MNHEY and CDR2 as SMNVEV (reference sequence). The CDR3 totals 16 residues. The CDR3 region has the DNA TGTGCCAGCAGCCTTATTTCAGGTCGAAGCTCCTACGAGCAGTACTTC. Translated: CASSLISGRSSYEQYF.

The chain carries TRBV18 and TRBJ1-2; D unclear. Germline-derived CDR1 and CDR2 are KGHSH and LQKENI. V dropped 3 bases and J dropped 4 bases, with 12 bases sitting between them. This CDR3 comprises 14 residues. Written as DNA, the CDR3 is TGTGCCAGCTCACCGGCAGGAACTTTCTATGGCTACACCTTC. Translating it yields CASSPAGTFYGYTF.

This chain links TRBV10-3 with TRBJ1-4, with no clear D. Germline V gene data show CDR1 as ENHRY and CDR2 as SYGVKD. This CDR3 region has 15 residues. V dropped 4 bases and J dropped 0 bases, with 9 bases sitting between them. CDR3 sequence: CAISVSGTTNEKLFF. DNA of the CDR3: TGTGCCATCAGTGTTTCCGGGACAACTAATGAAAAACTGTTTTTT.

This chain links TRBV7-9 with TRBJ2-1; the D gene is possibly TRBD2 (5 bases). V lost 3 bases, J lost 0 bases, and 21 bases lay in between. The CDR3 consists of 19 residues. Germline V lookup: CDR1 SEHNR, CDR2 FQNEAQ (reference sequence). The CDR3 here is CASSLNTGGPSSSYNEQFF. DNA for the CDR3: TGTGCCAGCAGCTTGAACACGGGCGGGCCTTCAAGCTCCTACAATGAGCAGTTCTTC.

This chain links TRBV4-2 with TRBJ1-3; 8 nucleotides align to TRBD1. Germline V gene lookup returns CDR1 LGHNA and CDR2 YNFKEQ. The CDR3 has 17 amino acids. Trimming cost V 1 base and J 4 bases; bases outside gene matches: 9. In DNA, the CDR3 is TGTGCCAGCAGCCAAGGGGCAGGGGGCGCGTTGGGAAACACCATATATTTT. It is translated as CASSQGAGGALGNTIYF.

The rearrangement links TRBV5-1 to TRBJ1-2; 7 nucleotides agree with TRBD1. Germline values: CDR1 SGHRS, CDR2 YFSETQ. With 2 bases clipped from V and 0 bases from J, the junction kept 4 bases outside the gene matches. CDR3 length equals 15 residues. Written as DNA, the CDR3 is TGCGCCAGCAGCTTTTCGGGACAGTCTAACTATGGCTACACCTTC. Its protein product is CASSFSGQSNYGYTF. Full variable domain (outside the CDR3, taken from reference TRBV5-1 and TRBJ1-2): KAGVTQTPRYLIKTRGQQVTLSCSPISGHRSVSWYQQTPGQGLQFLFEYFSETQRNKGNFPGRFSGRQFSNSRSEMNVSTLELGDSALYLCASSFSGQSNYGYTFGSGTRLTVV.

The rearrangement uses TRBV6-5 and TRBJ2-7; no firm D call. Germline CDR1 is MNHEY and CDR2 is SVGAGI. This CDR3 is 15 amino acids long. V was shortened by 2 bases and J by 5 bases, with 16 bases between the two germline ends. The DNA of the CDR3 is TGTGCCAGCAGTTACGTAAGAGGCTTTGACCACGAGCAGTACTTC. Its translation: CASSYVRGFDHEQYF.

This clone was counted a few times. This chain joins TRBV5-4 and TRBJ2-5; 9 bases line up with TRBD1. Germline V gene data show CDR1 as SGHNT and CDR2 as YYREEE (reference sequence). This CDR3 has 15 residues. The ends lost 4 bases at V and 4 bases at J; junction bases unmatched: 8. CDR3 DNA: TGTGCCAGCAGCCTCGGGGGACAGGGTGGAGAGACCCAGTACTTC. Protein sequence: CASSLGGQGGETQYF.

CDR3 bases: TGTGCCAGCAGCCTCCCGATCGGACAGGGGAACACTGAAGCTTTCTTT. Amino acid sequence: CASSLPIGQGNTEAFF. V is TRBV13 and J is TRBJ1-1, with 8 bases that match TRBD1. Germline V gene lookup returns CDR1 PRHDT and CDR2 FYEKMQ (reference sequence). This CDR3 is 16 amino acids long. The V segment lost 5 bases and the J segment 1 base; nucleotides outside the gene matches: 9.

The chain uses TRBV19 and TRBJ1-4, with no clear D. The V end lost 5 bases, the J end lost 4 bases, and 5 bases lay between the germline ends. The CDR3 runs 12 residues. Per germline, CDR1 LNHDA and CDR2 SQIVND (reference sequence). CDR3 residues: CASSSVNEKLFF. CDR3 DNA sequence: TGTGCCAGTAGTTCAGTTAATGAAAAACTGTTTTTT.

This clone has just one count. The gene calls are TRBV21-1 and TRBJ1-5; TRBD1, the table's D call, lacks a check against the DNA. TRBV21-1 is shown as a pseudogene. The CDR3 totals 15 residues. The CDR3 bases are TGTGCCAGCAGCCCCTGCGACAGGGGCAGTGAGCCCCAGCATTTT. This gives the protein CASSPCDRGSEPQHF.

V gene TRBV9 combines with J gene TRBJ1-2, with D perhaps TRBD1 (5 bases). V lost 0 bases and J lost 4, with 13 bases in between. This CDR3 is 15 amino acids long. CDR1 is SGDLS and CDR2 is YYNGEE in the germline V gene. The DNA for the CDR3 is TGTGCCAGCAGCGTAGAGGGGTCGGGGGTCTATGGCTACACCTTC. Residues: CASSVEGSGVYGYTF.

The chain uses TRBV5-6 and TRBJ1-1; the D gene is possibly TRBD1 (6 bases). Germline assignment: CDR1 SGHDT and CDR2 YYEEEE. CDR3 size: 12 residues. V lost 4 bases, J lost 4 bases, and 8 bases lay in between. In nucleotides, the CDR3 is TGTGCCAGCAGCACCAGGGGCACTGAAGCTTTCTTT. It translates to CASSTRGTEAFF.

The chain is built from TRBV9 and TRBJ1-1; no reliable D call. The CDR3 covers 14 residues. V dropped 6 bases and J dropped 1 base, with 13 bases sitting between them. Per the germline V gene, CDR1 is SGDLS and CDR2 is YYNGEE. CDR3 in amino acids: CASTLIGENTEAFF. The CDR3 DNA follows: TGTGCCAGCACCCTAATAGGAGAGAACACTGAAGCTTTCTTT.